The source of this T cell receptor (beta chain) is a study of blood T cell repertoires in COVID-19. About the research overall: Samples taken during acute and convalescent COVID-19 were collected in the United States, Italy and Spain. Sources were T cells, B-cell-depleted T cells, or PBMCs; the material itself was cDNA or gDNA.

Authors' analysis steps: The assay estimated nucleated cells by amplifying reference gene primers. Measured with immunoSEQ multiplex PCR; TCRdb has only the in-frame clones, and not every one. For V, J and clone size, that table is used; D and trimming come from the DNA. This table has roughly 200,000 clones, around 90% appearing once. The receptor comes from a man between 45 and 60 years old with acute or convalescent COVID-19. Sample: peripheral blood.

CDR3 sequence: CASRMGQAENYGYTF. In DNA, the CDR3 is TGTGCCAGTAGAATGGGACAGGCCGAAAACTATGGCTACACCTTC. This sequence joins TRBV19 and TRBJ1-2; TRBD1 matches at 8 bases. The CDR3 runs to 15 residues. After removal of 6 bases from V and 2 bases from J, the junction contained 8 bases not matched to a gene. Per germline, CDR1 LNHDA and CDR2 SQIVND (reference sequence).